The 28 T cell receptor beta chains presented below share a single source sample, sequenced in a study of T cell responses to AZD1222 COVID-19 vaccine. Measured with immunoSEQ multiplex PCR; TCRdb has only the in-frame clones, and not every one. The sample yields more than 120,000 clones, about 86% seen once. The sample consisted of peripheral blood, taken 28 days after the second AZD1222 dose. These TCRs come from an adult who received the AZD1222 COVID-19 vaccine.

The rearrangement uses TRBV7-2 and TRBJ2-5; D unclear. The germline CDR1 and CDR2 sequences are SGHTA and FQGNSA. This CDR3 comprises 14 residues. The V gene lost 4 bases and the J gene lost 2 bases, with 11 bases spanning the gap. The CDR3 spells CASSSESAQETQYF. The CDR3 DNA reads TGTGCCAGCAGCTCAGAAAGCGCGCAAGAGACCCAGTACTTC. Full variable domain (rest looked up from reference TRBV7-2 and TRBJ2-5): GAGVSQSPSNKVTEKGKDVELRCDPISGHTALYWYRQSLGQGLEFLIYFQGNSAPDKSGLPSDRFSAERTGGSVSTLTIQRTQQEDSAVYLCASSSESAQETQYFGPGTRLLVL.

The table lists this clone with a count of one. The chain carries TRBV30 and TRBJ2-4; D possibly uses TRBD1 or TRBD2 (6 bases each). V dropped 3 bases and J dropped 6 bases, with 18 bases sitting between them. The germline gives CDR1 GTSNPN, CDR2 SVGIG (reference sequence). The CDR3 runs 15 residues. The CDR3 region is CAWSPGGGNRNIQYF. The DNA of the CDR3 is TGTGCCTGGAGCCCAGGAGGGGGGAACCGAAACATTCAGTACTTC. Full variable domain (rest looked up from reference TRBV30 and TRBJ2-4): SQTIHQWPATLVQPVGSPLSLECTVEGTSNPNLYWYRQAAGRGLQLLFYSVGIGQISSEVPQNLSASRPQDRQFILSSKKLLLSDSGFYLCAWSPGGGNRNIQYFGAGTRLSVL.

The rearrangement links TRBV30 to TRBJ1-1; no clear D gene. CDR1 and CDR2 (germline): GTSNPN, SVGIG (reference sequence). V shed 4 bases and J shed 1 base, with 13 bases lying between them. The length of the CDR3 is 14 residues. The CDR3, as DNA: TGTGCCTGGATCCCAGGACTGACGAACACTGAAGCTTTCTTT. This codes for CAWIPGLTNTEAFF.

This clone was seen only a few times. The DNA for the CDR3 is TGTGCCAGCAGCCAAGAGTCAGCTTCCATGAACACTGAAGCTTTCTTT. Protein: CASSQESASMNTEAFF. The genes are TRBV4-2 and TRBJ1-1; D is ambiguous. CDR1 and CDR2 (germline): LGHNA, YNFKEQ. CDR3 length: 16 amino acids. Trimming cost V 0 bases and J 0 bases, with 11 bases left between them.

The J gene is TRBJ2-5, the V gene TRBV2; D gene unclear. The CDR3 extends over 15 amino acids. The V end lost 2 bases, the J end lost 1 base, and 11 bases lay between the germline ends. CDR1 and CDR2 from the germline V gene are SNHLY and FYNNEI. The DNA of the CDR3 is TGTGCCAGCAGTGAACCAGGATCAACCCAAGAGACCCAGTACTTC. Translating it yields CASSEPGSTQETQYF.

The chain carries TRBV5-1 and TRBJ2-2; maybe TRBD2 (6 bases). The CDR3 consists of 13 residues. CDR1 is SGHRS, CDR2 YFSETQ, per germline. V gave up 3 bases and J gave up 7 bases, with 10 bases separating them. CDR3 nucleotide sequence: TGCGCCAGCAGCTCGGCCGGGAGCGGGGAGCTGTTTTTT. It translates to CASSSAGSGELFF. Full variable domain (rest looked up from reference TRBV5-1 and TRBJ2-2): KAGVTQTPRYLIKTRGQQVTLSCSPISGHRSVSWYQQTPGQGLQFLFEYFSETQRNKGNFPGRFSGRQFSNSRSEMNVSTLELGDSALYLCASSSAGSGELFFGEGSRLTVL.

This chain joins TRBV20-1 and TRBJ2-5, with D possibly TRBD2 on 5 matching bases. V lost 4 bases and J 5 bases, leaving 11 bases between the germline ends. CDR1 is DFQATT and CDR2 is SNEGSKA in the germline V gene (reference sequence). The CDR3 runs 12 residues. The CDR3 nucleotides read TGCAGTGCTATTGAGGGCGTCGAGACCCAGTACTTC. It specifies CSAIEGVETQYF.

The chain is built from TRBV18 and TRBJ1-1; possible D gene TRBD1, 5 bases. The CDR3 spans 15 residues. The V gene's germline CDR1 is KGHSH and CDR2 LQKENI. The V and J ends lost 2 bases and 2 bases respectively, with 12 bases between them. In DNA, the CDR3 is TGTGCCAGCTCACCAATGCGCCAGGGCAACACTGAAGCTTTCTTT. It translates to CASSPMRQGNTEAFF.

CDR3 DNA: TGTGCCAGCAGCCCCCTTTCGGGGCGGGGAGGCACAGATACGCAGTATTTT. It codes for CASSPLSGRGGTDTQYF. The chain has TRBV3-1 (or the pseudogene TRBV3-2) and TRBJ2-3, with a tentative D call TRBD2 (6 bases). The CDR3 totals 17 residues. Germline V gene data show CDR1 as LGHDT and CDR2 as YNNKEL (reference sequence). V dropped 4 bases and J dropped 1 base, with 18 bases sitting between them.

Comments on this clone: This specimen includes other DNA sequences encoding the same CDR3. This chain uses TRBV5-1 with TRBJ2-5; no clear D gene. The germline CDR1 and CDR2 sequences are SGHRS and YFSETQ. V lost 0 bases to trimming and J lost 1 base, with 4 bases between them. The CDR3 loop spans 13 amino acids. CDR3 sequence reads: CASSLGVQETQYF. CDR3 bases: TGCGCCAGCAGCTTGGGAGTCCAAGAGACCCAGTACTTC.

This CDR3 is CASSLERLGKETQYF. DNA of the CDR3: TGTGCCAGCAGCCTAGAAAGGCTGGGGAAAGAGACCCAGTACTTC. The chain couples TRBV2 to TRBJ2-5, with unresolved D. This CDR3 comprises 15 residues. Trimming stripped 6 bases from V and 3 bases from J, with 17 bases between. The germline V gene has CDR1 SNHLY and CDR2 FYNNEI.

The chain recombines TRBV5-5 with TRBJ2-4, with 8 bases lining up with TRBD1. Germline V lookup: CDR1 SGHKS, CDR2 YYEKEE (reference sequence). V shed 0 bases, J shed 8 bases, and the junction held 4 bases outside the gene matches. The CDR3 runs to 14 residues. The CDR3 sequence is CASSLADRADIQYF. The CDR3 nucleotides read TGTGCCAGCAGCTTGGCGGACAGGGCAGACATTCAGTACTTC.

CDR3 sequence (DNA): TGCGCCAGCAGTGAGGACAGTTTGGGCGAGCAGTACTTC. Translated: CASSEDSLGEQYF. The chain joins TRBV10-1 to TRBJ2-7, with D possibly TRBD1 on 5 matching bases. Between the trimmed V and J ends, which lost 2 bases and 6 bases, there was a span of 11 bases. Germline CDR1 is WNHNN and CDR2 is SYGVQD (reference sequence). There are 13 residues in the CDR3.

J is TRBJ2-5 and V is TRBV18; D unclear. With 4 bases removed from V and 2 bases from J, the gap between germline ends came to 17 bases. The CDR3 runs to 16 residues. Germline V gene sequence: CDR1 KGHSH, CDR2 LQKENI. The CDR3: CASSLRTAITQETQYF. DNA for the CDR3: TGTGCCAGCTCACTTCGGACGGCAATTACTCAAGAGACCCAGTACTTC.

V is TRBV6-1 and J is TRBJ2-7; maybe TRBD2 (7 bases). Germline CDR1 is MNHNS and CDR2 is SASEGT. The CDR3 spans 15 residues. V was clipped by 0 bases and J by 6 bases, with 15 bases between them. The CDR3 here is CASSEAQGGGIEQYF. The CDR3 coding sequence is TGTGCCAGCAGTGAAGCGCAGGGAGGGGGTATCGAGCAGTACTTC.

The chain carries TRBV6-6 and TRBJ2-1; D gene uncertain. Germline CDR1 is MNHNY and CDR2 is SVGAGI (reference sequence). The CDR3 is 12 residues long. V shed 6 bases and J shed 10 bases, with 13 bases lying between them. The CDR3 DNA reads TGTGCCAGCAGCCAACGGAGCAGGGAGCAGTTCTTC. Translating it yields CASSQRSREQFF.

This chain joins TRBV20-1 and TRBJ2-5; D may be TRBD2 (6 bases). V was clipped by 5 bases and J by 5 bases, with 9 bases between them. Germline loops: CDR1 DFQATT, CDR2 SNEGSKA (reference sequence). The CDR3 spans 11 residues. The CDR3 loop reads CSARLGETQYF. CDR3 sequence (DNA): TGCAGTGCTCGACTAGGCGAGACCCAGTACTTC.

V is TRBV28 and J is TRBJ1-1; no clear D. V dropped 5 bases and J dropped 0 bases, with 16 bases sitting between them. There are 16 residues in the CDR3. In germline, CDR1 is MDHEN, CDR2 SYDVKM. The CDR3 here is CASSRLATEMNTEAFF. CDR3 in DNA: TGTGCCAGCAGTCGTCTGGCGACGGAGATGAACACTGAAGCTTTCTTT. The full variable domain, rest sourced from reference TRBV28 and TRBJ1-1, is DVKVTQSSRYLVKRTGEKVFLECVQDMDHENMFWYRQDPGLGLRLIYFSYDVKMKEKGDIPEGYSVSREKKERFSLILESASTNQTSMYLCASSRLATEMNTEAFFGQGTRLTVV.

This clone came up once. The rearrangement links TRBV12-1 to TRBJ2-1; the table gives TRBD2 as D, unverified against the DNA. TRBV12-1 is noted as a pseudogene. The CDR3 contains 15 residues. CDR3 residues: CASSFGRAPYNEQFF. Here the CDR3 DNA reads TGTGCCAGCAGCTTTGGGCGGGCCCCCTACAATGAGCAGTTCTTC.

The rearrangement uses TRBV5-4 and TRBJ1-1; TRBD1 matches 7 bases. Germline V CDR1 and CDR2: SGHNT, YYREEE (reference sequence). This CDR3 has 14 amino acids. The V segment lost 2 bases and the J segment 3 bases; nucleotides outside the gene matches: 4. The CDR3 DNA reads TGTGCCAGCAGCTTTGCAGGGGGATACACTGAAGCTTTCTTT. Translation gives CASSFAGGYTEAFF.

J is TRBJ1-5 and V is TRBV2, with 9 bases fitting TRBD1. Germline lookup yields CDR1 SNHLY and CDR2 FYNNEI. CDR3 size: 15 residues. J lost 6 bases, V lost 8 bases, and 11 bases had no gene match. CDR3 DNA sequence: TGTGCCAGCGTAGAGGCGGGACAGGGCGGTCAGCCCCAGCATTTT. It is translated as CASVEAGQGGQPQHF.

The rearrangement joins TRBV6-5 to TRBJ1-2, with 8 bases aligning to TRBD1. The CDR3 is 13 residues long. The ends lost 4 bases at V and 8 bases at J; junction bases unmatched: 6. Looked up from germline, CDR1 is MNHEY and CDR2 is SVGAGI. The CDR3 region is CASSSTGDSGYTF. In DNA, the CDR3 is TGTGCCAGCAGTTCGACAGGGGATTCCGGCTACACCTTC.

This clone was detected only once. The chain carries TRBV5-1 and TRBJ2-7, with D hard to call. Germline V lookup: CDR1 SGHRS, CDR2 YFSETQ. The length of the CDR3 is 13 residues. Deletions cut 7 bases from V and 2 bases from J, with 13 bases between. For the CDR3, the DNA is TGCGCCAGCTCTTACCAGGCCGCCTACGAGCAGTACTTC. This gives the protein CASSYQAAYEQYF.

The chain is built from TRBV27 and TRBJ2-1; D might be TRBD1 (5 bases). The CDR3 has 15 amino acids. Trimming took 2 bases from V and 4 from J, leaving 12 bases between them. Per germline, CDR1 MNHEY and CDR2 SMNVEV (reference sequence). CDR3 amino acids: CASSLLDNFYNEQFF. In DNA form, the CDR3 reads TGTGCCAGCAGTTTACTGGACAACTTTTACAATGAGCAGTTCTTC.

This clone came up a few times. Additional DNA sequences in this sample encode the identical CDR3. V and J are TRBV4-1 and TRBJ2-3; 9 bases map to TRBD2. Trimming at V came to 4 bases and at J to 5 bases, leaving 7 bases not matched to a gene. In germline, CDR1 is MGHRA, CDR2 YSYEKL. The CDR3 is made up of 15 amino acids. The CDR3 bases are TGCGCCAGCAGCCGCTTAGCGGGAGAGGGAGATACGCAGTATTTT. This sequence encodes CASSRLAGEGDTQYF.

The V and J genes are TRBV14 and TRBJ1-2; D gene ambiguous. This CDR3 is 13 amino acids long. V was pared by 2 bases and J by 4 bases, with 8 bases between. From germline, CDR1 is SGHDN and CDR2 FVKESK. The CDR3 sequence: CASSQTVGYGYTF. The CDR3 DNA is TGTGCCAGCAGCCAAACGGTGGGCTATGGCTACACCTTC.

The gene calls are TRBV3-1 (or the pseudogene TRBV3-2) and TRBJ1-1; no reliable D call. This CDR3 spans 14 amino acids. Trimming stripped 0 bases from V and 6 bases from J, with 11 bases between. Germline CDR1 reads LGHDT; CDR2 reads YNNKEL (reference sequence). This CDR3 is CASSQDLADAEAFF. CDR3 nucleotide sequence: TGTGCCAGCAGCCAAGACTTGGCAGACGCTGAAGCTTTCTTT.

In regard to this clone: Different DNA sequences within this sample yield the same CDR3. The J gene is TRBJ1-5, the V gene TRBV3-1 (or the pseudogene TRBV3-2); maybe TRBD1 (5 bases). Per the germline V gene, CDR1 is LGHDT and CDR2 is YNNKEL (reference sequence). Between the trimmed V and J ends, which lost 0 bases and 7 bases, there was a span of 13 bases. The CDR3 has 15 amino acids. CDR3 coding DNA: TGTGCCAGCAGCCAAGATCTTTCAGGGAACCAGCCCCAGCATTTT. Translation: CASSQDLSGNQPQHF.